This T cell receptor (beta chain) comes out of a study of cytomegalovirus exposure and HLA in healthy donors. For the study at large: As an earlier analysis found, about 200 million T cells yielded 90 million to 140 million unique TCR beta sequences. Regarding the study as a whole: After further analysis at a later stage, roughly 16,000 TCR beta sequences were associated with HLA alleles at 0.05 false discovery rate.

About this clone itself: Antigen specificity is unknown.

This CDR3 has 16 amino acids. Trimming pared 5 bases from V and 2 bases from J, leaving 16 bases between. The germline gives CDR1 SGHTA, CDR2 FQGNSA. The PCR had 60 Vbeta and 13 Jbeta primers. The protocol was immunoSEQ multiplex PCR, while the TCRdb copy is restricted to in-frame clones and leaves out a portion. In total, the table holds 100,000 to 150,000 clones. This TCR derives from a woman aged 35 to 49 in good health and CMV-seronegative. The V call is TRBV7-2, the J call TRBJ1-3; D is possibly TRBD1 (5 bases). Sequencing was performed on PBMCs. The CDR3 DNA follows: TGTGCCAGCAGCCCGGAGGGGTCCAGGACTGGAAACACCATATATTTT. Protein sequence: CASSPEGSRTGNTIYF.